Detailed here is one T cell receptor beta chain. These data belong to a study of blood T cells in healthy people across ages. For the second PCR, which ran for about 7 to 11 cycles, a sample-barcoded 5' primer and a J-beta primer mix were used. TCRdb independently ran MiXCR on the 5' RACE reads; one entry per CDR3 protein. The table includes 1 million or so distinct CDR3 sequences, 25% detected once. Each donor supplied approximately 10 milliliters of peripheral blood. Per the germline V gene, CDR1 is SEHNR and CDR2 is FQNEAQ (reference sequence). This CDR3 comprises 14 residues. The sample was also linked to a second study, of T cells of mothers and their children.

This receptor was obtained from a girl aged 2 to 10 in good health. Source material: blood. The gene calls are TRBV7-9 and TRBJ2-5, with D tentatively TRBD1 (6 bases). The J call is in doubt because the DNA end fits TRBJ2-7 better. This chain's CDR3 is CASSNRDTEYEQYF. The CDR3, as DNA: TGTGCCAGCAGCAACCGGGACACGGAGTACGAGCAGTACTTC.